This T cell receptor beta chain was documented in a study of blood T cells in healthy people across ages. Looking at the study overall: Template switching captured about one barcoded beta molecule per two T cells.

Each sample used at least 6 million PBMCs. This CDR3 region has 15 residues. Germline trimming cut 8 bases from V and 4 bases from J; bases unmatched to any gene: 8. Germline-derived CDR1 and CDR2 are PRHDT and FYEKMQ (reference sequence). The second PCR ran about 6 to 12 cycles with a sample-barcoded 5' primer and J-beta primers. TCRdb re-analysed the 5' RACE reads in MiXCR, keeping a single row per CDR3 protein. The sample carries 1.6 million or so distinct CDR3 sequences, about 32% recorded once. Whole-study findings and limits: CMV status of donors was unknown, possibly confounding expanded clonotype changes. Across samples, TCR beta diversity tracked strongly with naive T cell percentage.

A word on this clonotype: The antigen remains undetermined. A read error is possible here, since a much larger clone lies one base away.

The clonotype was recovered from a woman in her 30s in good health. The specimen was blood. V is TRBV13 and J is TRBJ2-7, with 13 bases matching TRBD2. The CDR3 sequence: CASGTSGTLLYEQYF. In nucleotides, the CDR3 is TGTGCCAGCGGGACTAGCGGGACTTTGTTGTACGAGCAGTACTTC.